This T cell receptor (beta chain) was identified in a study of T-cell memory formation after mild COVID-19. This clonotype was counted at least ten times. TCRdb analysed the 5' RACE reads with MiXCR anew, one entry per CDR3 protein. The table lists roughly 51,000 distinct CDR3 sequences, approximately 8% of them singletons. Specimen: PBMCs or a T cell subset sorted from them (not recorded which). The receptor comes from a man aged 18-30 years who had mild COVID-19 (a few samples of this study predate the infection). Cell type and time point are not known.

The CDR3 loop reads CASARRATTDTQYF. In DNA form, the CDR3 reads TGCGCCAGCGCGAGGAGGGCTACCACAGATACGCAGTATTTT. The chain recombines TRBV5-1 with TRBJ2-3, with D possibly matching TRBD2 (6 bases). The CDR3 totals 14 residues. V was trimmed by 7 bases and J by 2 bases, leaving 14 bases between them. From germline, CDR1 is SGHRS and CDR2 YFSETQ.